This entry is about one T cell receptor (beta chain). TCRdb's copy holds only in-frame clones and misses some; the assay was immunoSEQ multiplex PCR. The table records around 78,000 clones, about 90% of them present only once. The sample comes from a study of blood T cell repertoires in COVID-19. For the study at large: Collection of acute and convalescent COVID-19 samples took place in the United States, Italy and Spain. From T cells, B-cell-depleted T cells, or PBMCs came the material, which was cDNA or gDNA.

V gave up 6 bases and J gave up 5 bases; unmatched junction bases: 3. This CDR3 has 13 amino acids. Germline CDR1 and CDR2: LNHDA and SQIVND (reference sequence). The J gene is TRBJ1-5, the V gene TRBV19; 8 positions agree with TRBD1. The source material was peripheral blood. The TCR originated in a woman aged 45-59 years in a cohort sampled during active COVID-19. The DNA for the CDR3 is TGTGCCAGTAGACAGACAGGGGATCAGCCCCAGCATTTT. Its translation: CASRQTGDQPQHF.